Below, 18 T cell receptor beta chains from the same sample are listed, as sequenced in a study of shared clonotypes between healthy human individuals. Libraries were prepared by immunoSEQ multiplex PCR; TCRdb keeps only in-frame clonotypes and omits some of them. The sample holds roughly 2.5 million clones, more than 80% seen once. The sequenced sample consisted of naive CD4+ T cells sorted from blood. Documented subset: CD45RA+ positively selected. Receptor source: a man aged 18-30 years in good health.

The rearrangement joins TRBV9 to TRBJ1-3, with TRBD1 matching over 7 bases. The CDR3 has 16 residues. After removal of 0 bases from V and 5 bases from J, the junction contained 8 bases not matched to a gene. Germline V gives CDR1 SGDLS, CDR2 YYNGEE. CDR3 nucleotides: TGTGCCAGCAGCGTAGCTGCGCAGGGGGGTAGAAACACCATATATTTT. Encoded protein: CASSVAAQGGRNTIYF.

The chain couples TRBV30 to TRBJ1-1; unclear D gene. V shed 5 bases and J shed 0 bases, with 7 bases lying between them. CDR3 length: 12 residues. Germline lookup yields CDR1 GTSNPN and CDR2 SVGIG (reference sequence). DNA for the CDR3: TGTGCCTGGGCGGTGATGAACACTGAAGCTTTCTTT. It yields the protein CAWAVMNTEAFF.

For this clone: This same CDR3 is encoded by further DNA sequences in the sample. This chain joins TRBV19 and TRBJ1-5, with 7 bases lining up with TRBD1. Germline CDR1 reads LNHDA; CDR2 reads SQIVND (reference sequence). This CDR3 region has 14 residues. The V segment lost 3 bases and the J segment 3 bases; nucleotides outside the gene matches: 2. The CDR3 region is CASSIGQVNQPQHF. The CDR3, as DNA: TGTGCCAGTAGTATTGGACAGGTCAATCAGCCCCAGCATTTT.

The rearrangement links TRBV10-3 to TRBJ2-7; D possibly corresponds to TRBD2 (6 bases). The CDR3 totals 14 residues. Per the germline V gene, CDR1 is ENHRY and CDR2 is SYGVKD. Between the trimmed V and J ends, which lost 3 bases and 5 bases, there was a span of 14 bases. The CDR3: CAISEGGEYHEQYF. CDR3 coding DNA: TGTGCCATCAGTGAAGGAGGGGAATACCACGAGCAGTACTTC.

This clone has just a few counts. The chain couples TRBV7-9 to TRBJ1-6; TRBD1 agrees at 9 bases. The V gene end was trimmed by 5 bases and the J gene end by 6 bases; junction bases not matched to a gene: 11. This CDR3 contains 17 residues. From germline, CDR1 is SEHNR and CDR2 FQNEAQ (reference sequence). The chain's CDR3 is CASSPSWADRGNSPLHF. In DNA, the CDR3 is TGTGCCAGCAGCCCCTCATGGGCGGACAGGGGTAATTCACCCCTCCACTTT. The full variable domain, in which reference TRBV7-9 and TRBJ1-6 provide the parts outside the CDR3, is DTGVSQNPRHKITKRGQNVTFRCDPISEHNRLYWYRQTLGQGPEFLTYFQNEAQLEKSRLLSDRFSAERPKGSFSTLEIQRTEQGDSAMYLCASSPSWADRGNSPLHFGNGTRLTVT.

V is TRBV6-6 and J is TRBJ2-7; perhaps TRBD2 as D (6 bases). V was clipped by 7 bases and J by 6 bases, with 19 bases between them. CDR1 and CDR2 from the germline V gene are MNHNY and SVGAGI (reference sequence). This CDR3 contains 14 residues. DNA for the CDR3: TGTGCCAGCACCCCGGGACTCCCTCGGGGCGAGCAGTACTTC. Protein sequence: CASTPGLPRGEQYF.

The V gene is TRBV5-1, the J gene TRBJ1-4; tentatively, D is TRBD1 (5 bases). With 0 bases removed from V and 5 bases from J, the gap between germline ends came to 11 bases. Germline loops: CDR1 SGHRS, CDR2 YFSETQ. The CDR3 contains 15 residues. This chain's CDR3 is CASSLGDSGNEKLFF. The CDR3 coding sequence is TGCGCCAGCAGCTTGGGTGACAGTGGAAATGAAAAACTGTTTTTT.

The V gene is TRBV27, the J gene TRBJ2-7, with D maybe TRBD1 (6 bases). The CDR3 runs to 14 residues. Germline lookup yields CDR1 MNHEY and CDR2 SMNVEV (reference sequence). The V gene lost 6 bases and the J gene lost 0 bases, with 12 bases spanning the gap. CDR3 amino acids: CASSARGSSYEQYF. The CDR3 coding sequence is TGTGCCAGCAGCGCGAGGGGGAGCTCCTACGAGCAGTACTTC.

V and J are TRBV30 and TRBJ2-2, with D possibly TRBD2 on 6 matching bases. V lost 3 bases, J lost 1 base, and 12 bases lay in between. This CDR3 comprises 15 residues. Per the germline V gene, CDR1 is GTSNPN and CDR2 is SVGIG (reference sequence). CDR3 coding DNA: TGTGCCTGGAGCACGCGGGGAGTGAACACCGGGGAGCTGTTTTTT. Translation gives CAWSTRGVNTGELFF.

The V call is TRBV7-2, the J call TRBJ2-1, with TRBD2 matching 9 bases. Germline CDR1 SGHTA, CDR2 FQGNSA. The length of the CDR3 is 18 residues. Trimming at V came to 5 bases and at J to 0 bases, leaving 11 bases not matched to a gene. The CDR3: CASSEVLAGLSSYNEQFF. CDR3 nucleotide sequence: TGTGCCAGCAGCGAGGTACTAGCGGGCCTTAGCTCCTACAATGAGCAGTTCTTC.

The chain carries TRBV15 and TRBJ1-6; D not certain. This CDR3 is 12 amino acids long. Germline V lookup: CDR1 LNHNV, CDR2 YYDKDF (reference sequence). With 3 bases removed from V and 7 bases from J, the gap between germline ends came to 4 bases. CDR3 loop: CATSSGNSPLHF. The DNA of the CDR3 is TGTGCCACCAGCAGCGGAAATTCACCCCTCCACTTT. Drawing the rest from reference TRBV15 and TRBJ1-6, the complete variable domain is DAMVIQNPRYQVTQFGKPVTLSCSQTLNHNVMYWYQQKSSQAPKLLFHYYDKDFNNEADTPDNFQSRRPNTSFCFLDIRSPGLGDTAMYLCATSSGNSPLHFGNGTRLTVT.

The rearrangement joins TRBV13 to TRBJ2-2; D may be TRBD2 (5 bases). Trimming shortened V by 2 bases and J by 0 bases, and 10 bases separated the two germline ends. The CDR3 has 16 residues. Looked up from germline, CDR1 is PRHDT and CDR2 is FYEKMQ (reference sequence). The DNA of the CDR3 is TGTGCCAGCAGCTTAAGAGGGAATACGAACACCGGGGAGCTGTTTTTT. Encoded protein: CASSLRGNTNTGELFF.

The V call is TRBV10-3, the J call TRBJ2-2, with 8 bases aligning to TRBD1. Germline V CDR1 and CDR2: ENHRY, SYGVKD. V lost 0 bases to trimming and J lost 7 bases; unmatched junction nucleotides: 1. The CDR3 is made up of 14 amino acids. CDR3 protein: CAISESGQVGELFF. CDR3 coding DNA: TGTGCCATCAGTGAGTCGGGACAGGTCGGGGAGCTGTTTTTT.

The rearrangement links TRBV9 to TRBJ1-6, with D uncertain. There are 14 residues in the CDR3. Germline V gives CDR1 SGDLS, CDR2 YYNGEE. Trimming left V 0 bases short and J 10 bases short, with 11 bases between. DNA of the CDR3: TGTGCCAGCAGCGTAGACCCCGGAGGATCACCCCTCCACTTT. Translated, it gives CASSVDPGGSPLHF.

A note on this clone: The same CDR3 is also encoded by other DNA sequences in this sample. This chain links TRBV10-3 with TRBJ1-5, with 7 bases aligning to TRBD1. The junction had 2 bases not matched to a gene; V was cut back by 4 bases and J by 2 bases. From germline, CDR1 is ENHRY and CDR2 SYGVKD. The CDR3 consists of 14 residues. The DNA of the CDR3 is TGTGCCATCAGTGCTGGACAGGGCAATCAGCCCCAGCATTTT. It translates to CAISAGQGNQPQHF.

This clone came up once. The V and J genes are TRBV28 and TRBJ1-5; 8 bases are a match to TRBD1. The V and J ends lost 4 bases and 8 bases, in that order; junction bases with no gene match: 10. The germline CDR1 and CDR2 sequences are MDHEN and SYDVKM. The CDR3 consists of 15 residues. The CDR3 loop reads CASSSGQGRGKPQHF. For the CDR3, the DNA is TGTGCCAGCAGTTCCGGACAGGGAAGGGGAAAGCCCCAGCATTTT.

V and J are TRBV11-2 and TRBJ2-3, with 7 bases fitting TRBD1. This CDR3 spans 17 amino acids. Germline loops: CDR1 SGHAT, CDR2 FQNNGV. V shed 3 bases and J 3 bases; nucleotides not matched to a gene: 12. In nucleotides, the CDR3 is TGTGCCAGCAGCTTCTCGGCTACGACAGGGAAAACAGATACGCAGTATTTT. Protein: CASSFSATTGKTDTQYF.

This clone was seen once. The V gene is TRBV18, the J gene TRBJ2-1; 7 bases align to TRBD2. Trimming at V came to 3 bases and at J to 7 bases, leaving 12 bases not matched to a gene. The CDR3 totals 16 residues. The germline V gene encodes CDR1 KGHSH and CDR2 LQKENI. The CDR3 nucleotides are TGTGCCAGCTCACCTCCTAGGACCACAGCGGGGAATGAGCAGTTCTTC. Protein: CASSPPRTTAGNEQFF. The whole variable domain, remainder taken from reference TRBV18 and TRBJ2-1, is NAGVMQNPRHLVRRRGQEARLRCSPMKGHSHVYWYRQLPEEGLKFMVYLQKENIIDESGMPKERFSAEFPKEGPSILRIQQVVRGDSAAYFCASSPPRTTAGNEQFFGPGTRLTVL.